The 8 T cell receptor beta chains presented below share a single source sample, sequenced in a study of blood T cell repertoires in COVID-19. Libraries were prepared by immunoSEQ multiplex PCR; TCRdb keeps only in-frame clonotypes and omits some of them. The sample holds some 70,000 clones, about 80% seen once. Sequencing was carried out using peripheral blood. The receptors come from a human donor in a cohort sampled during active COVID-19.

The rearrangement uses TRBV6-4 and TRBJ2-5; no clear D. Germline CDR1 reads MRHNA; CDR2 reads SNTAGT. The V gene lost 3 bases and the J gene lost 0 bases, with 23 bases spanning the gap. CDR3 length: 19 residues. CDR3 loop: CASSDSQFLIDKYQETQYF. As DNA, the CDR3 is TGTGCCAGCAGTGATAGTCAGTTCCTGATCGACAAATACCAAGAGACCCAGTACTTC.

The CDR3 coding sequence is TGTGCTAGTGGCTATGGGCCCTGGGAAGGGGTATCTTCACCCCTCCACTTT. Encoded protein: CASGYGPWEGVSSPLHF. The V call is TRBV12-5, the J call TRBJ1-6; maybe TRBD1 (5 bases). The CDR3 length is 17 residues. CDR1 and CDR2 (germline): LGHNT, FRNRAP. V dropped 6 bases and J dropped 9 bases, with 24 bases sitting between them.

The chain uses TRBV2 and TRBJ2-2, with D possibly being TRBD1 (6 bases). V lost 7 bases and J 1 base, leaving 13 bases between the germline ends. In germline, CDR1 is SNHLY, CDR2 FYNNEI. This CDR3 is 15 amino acids long. DNA for the CDR3: TGTGCCAGCACCAGGACAGTCCAGAACACCGGGGAGCTGTTTTTT. Protein sequence: CASTRTVQNTGELFF.

A single count supports this clone. V is TRBV5-6 and J is TRBJ2-2; 9 positions agree with TRBD2. The junction had 7 bases not matched to a gene; V was cut back by 2 bases and J by 5 bases. Germline CDR1 and CDR2: SGHDT and YYEEEE. The CDR3 loop spans 16 amino acids. The CDR3 protein is CASSFIAGVGTGELFF. The CDR3 coding sequence is TGTGCCAGCAGCTTCATAGCGGGAGTTGGTACCGGGGAGCTGTTTTTT.

The chain links TRBV28 to TRBJ1-1, with a tentative D call TRBD1 (6 bases). The CDR3 sequence is 17 residues long. V shed 3 bases and J shed 1 base, with 18 bases lying between them. Germline assignment: CDR1 MDHEN and CDR2 SYDVKM. Here the CDR3 reads CASSFLARGGANTEAFF. CDR3 nucleotide sequence: TGTGCCAGCAGTTTTTTAGCCCGGGGGGGGGCGAACACTGAAGCTTTCTTT.

The rearrangement joins TRBV6-4 to TRBJ2-1; 7 bases fit TRBD2. Germline V gene data show CDR1 as MRHNA and CDR2 as SNTAGT. J gave up 6 bases and V 2 bases, and 4 bases lay outside the gene matches. The CDR3 contains 14 residues. This chain's CDR3 is CASSDGTNLNEQFF. The CDR3 coding sequence is TGTGCCAGCAGTGACGGGACTAACCTCAATGAGCAGTTCTTC.

This clone was seen a single time. The gene calls are TRBV27 and TRBJ1-2; TRBD1 aligns across 7 bases. The V segment lost 5 bases and the J segment 4 bases; nucleotides outside the gene matches: 4. This CDR3 has 13 residues. Per the germline V gene, CDR1 is MNHEY and CDR2 is SMNVEV (reference sequence). The CDR3 region has the DNA TGTGCCAGCAGTCCCGGGACAGTCTATGGCTACACCTTC. It yields the protein CASSPGTVYGYTF.

The chain recombines TRBV18 with TRBJ2-5, with 14 bases identical to TRBD2. CDR1 KGHSH and CDR2 LQKENI come from the germline V gene. The V segment lost 3 bases and the J segment 7 bases; nucleotides outside the gene matches: 13. The CDR3 sequence is 18 residues long. CDR3 residues: CASSPDPGLAGGGGTQYF. In nucleotides, the CDR3 is TGTGCCAGCTCACCTGACCCTGGACTAGCGGGAGGCGGCGGGACCCAGTACTTC.